This T cell receptor beta chain came from a study of CD8+ T cells in alopecia areata. Following RNA extraction, reverse transcription yielded cDNA that acted as the sequencing template. Sequencing was performed with immunoSEQ multiplex PCR; in TCRdb, only in-frame clones are kept and a portion is missing. The sample records over 150,000 clones, around half being singletons. Trimming cost V 2 bases and J 2 bases, with 7 bases left between them. Germline assignment: CDR1 GTSNPN and CDR2 SVGIG (reference sequence). There are 12 residues in the CDR3. Described treatment: oral pan-JAK inhibitor, 5-10 mg twice daily.

The J gene is TRBJ2-7, the V gene TRBV30, with D possibly being TRBD1 (5 bases). The sample in question was CD8+ T cells sorted from blood, obtained at week 24, from a patient treated with tofacitinib. This sequence originates from a human donor with alopecia areata. CDR3 nucleotide sequence: TGTGCCTGGAGTCAGGGTCCCTACGAGCAGTACTTC. Its translation: CAWSQGPYEQYF.